Listed below are T cell receptor beta chains from one sample, sequenced in a study of blood T cell repertoires in COVID-19. Profiled with immunoSEQ multiplex PCR; TCRdb holds only in-frame clones, not every one. Here the sample spans about 140,000 clones, approximately 85% being singletons. Sequencing input: peripheral blood. These receptors all stem from a man aged 45-65 years with acute or convalescent COVID-19. Each CDR3 is given with its conserved first and last residue. Fields, in order: J gene, V gene, D gene, clone size, CDR3 DNA, CDR3 protein. The D gene is left open where the match is weak. Part of the rows lack a size; the others show once, few, many or a class for expanded clones.

TRBJ2-7 TRBV11-1 . . TGTGCCAGCAGCTCGTCCCCGGACTTCTACGAGCAGTACTTC CASSSSPDFYEQYF
TRBJ2-3 TRBV7-3 . . TGTGCCAGCAGCTTAAAGCTTCACAGTAGCACAGATACGCAGTATTTT CASSLKLHSSTDTQYF
TRBJ1-3 TRBV3-1/TRBV3-2 . once TGTGCCAGCAGCCAATGGACAGAAGGAAACACCATATATTTT CASSQWTEGNTIYF
TRBJ1-5 TRBV2 . . TGTGCCAGCAGTGGACAGGTTTGGCAGCCCCAGCATTTT CASSGQVWQPQHF
TRBJ1-1 TRBV3-1/TRBV3-2 . . TGTGCCAGCAGCCGCGACATGTGGAAACTGAACACTGAAGCTTTCTTT CASSRDMWKLNTEAFF
TRBJ1-4 TRBV10-2 . . TGCGCCAGCAGAGGTAGGGGAGGAGAAAAACTGTTTTTT CASRGRGGEKLFF
TRBJ2-1 TRBV13 . once TGTGCCAGCAGCTTAGGGGGTCGGAGCTCCTACAATGAGCAGTTCTTC CASSLGGRSSYNEQFF
TRBJ1-1 TRBV11-3 TRBD1 . TGTGCCAGCAGCCGCCAGGGCAGGGGGCGGGAGGAAGCTTTCTTT CASSRQGRGREEAFF
TRBJ1-2 TRBV30 TRBD1 once TGTGCCTGGAGCGCCCCGGACAGGAGATTCTATGGCTACACCTTC CAWSAPDRRFYGYTF
TRBJ2-7 TRBV10-3 . . TGTGCCATCAGTCTGCAGGGTAACGAGCAGTACTTC CAISLQGNEQYF
TRBJ1-1 TRBV6-6 . . TGTGCCAGCAGCCCCGACAGTGCTGAAGCTTTCTTT CASSPDSAEAFF
TRBJ1-4 TRBV2 TRBD1 . TGTGCCAGCAGTACCCCAGGGGGAGGAGGTCGCGAAAAACTGTTTTTT CASSTPGGGGREKLFF
TRBJ2-4 TRBV7-2 . . TGTGCCAGCAGCTCCGGTCCCATTCAGTACTTC CASSSGPIQYF
TRBJ2-2 TRBV10-3 TRBD2 once TGTGCCACTCTGGCGGGAGGGCTCGCCGGGGAGCTGTTTTTT CATLAGGLAGELFF
TRBJ2-1 TRBV5-6 . . TGTGCCAGCAGCTTCGGACAGAGCCAGTTCTTC CASSFGQSQFF
TRBJ1-2 TRBV27 . . TGTGCCAGCAGTTTAGAGGGCGGAACCCTTAACCATTATGGCTACACCTTC CASSLEGGTLNHYGYTF
TRBJ1-2 TRBV6-2/TRBV6-3 . . TGTGCCAGCAGTTACCTCCTGGCTGGCTACACCTTC CASSYLLAGYTF
TRBJ2-3 TRBV9 TRBD2 . TGTGCCAGCAGCCCCCGCCCCAGCGGGAGGTTGGCAGATACGCAGTATTTT CASSPRPSGRLADTQYF
TRBJ1-6 TRBV5-1 TRBD1 . TGCGCCAGCAGCTTGAAGGGGGCAGTTAATTCACCCCTCCACTTT CASSLKGAVNSPLHF
TRBJ1-2 TRBV2 . few TGTGCCAGCAGTGCCAGCGTTACCCAAGCGGGTGGCTACACCTTC CASSASVTQAGGYTF
TRBJ2-7 TRBV7-8 . once TGTGCCAGCAGCTTAGCGTCAGGGGCCTTCGAGCAGTACTTC CASSLASGAFEQYF
TRBJ2-3 TRBV11-3 TRBD2 few TGTGCCAGCAGCAGAAGCGAGCGGGAAACGCAGTATTTT CASSRSERETQYF
TRBJ1-1 TRBV6-5 . . TGTGCCAGCAGTTACTCGGGCAGATCCACTGAAGCTTTCTTT CASSYSGRSTEAFF
TRBJ1-4 TRBV6-5 . once TGTGCCAGCAGCCAAACAGGGTGGGATGAAAAACTGTTTTTT CASSQTGWDEKLFF
TRBJ2-1 TRBV28 TRBD2 few TGTGCCAGCCGAATCACTAGCGGGAGCCACAATGAGCAGTTCTTC CASRITSGSHNEQFF
TRBJ1-5 TRBV30 . . TGTGCCTGGAGTTATAACCCAGCGGTTCAGCCCCAGCATTTT CAWSYNPAVQPQHF
TRBJ1-6 TRBV10-2 . . TGCGCCAGCAGTGAGTCGGGCCGGGGGAATTCACCCCTCCACTTT CASSESGRGNSPLHF
TRBJ1-2 TRBV7-2 . once TGTGCCAGCAGCCTATGGGATTCGAGGGATGGCTACACCTTC CASSLWDSRDGYTF
TRBJ2-2 TRBV7-3 TRBD2 . TGTGCCAGCAGCTCCACTAGCGGGAGTGGCCCTAACACCGGGGAGCTGTTTTTT CASSSTSGSGPNTGELFF
TRBJ1-6 TRBV6-1 . . TGTGCCAGCAGTGAAGCGCTTCAGAATTCACCCCTCCACTTT CASSEALQNSPLHF
TRBJ2-3 TRBV19 TRBD1 . TGTGCCTCGAGTGACAGGGCCGAAGATACGCAGTATTTT CASSDRAEDTQYF
TRBJ1-5 TRBV5-1 TRBD1 . TGCGCCAGCAGCTCTGGGACAGCTAATAGCAATCAGCCCCAGCATTTT CASSSGTANSNQPQHF
TRBJ1-6 TRBV3-1/TRBV3-2 . . TGTGCCAGCAGCCAAGTCTTTCCGAGCTCCTATAATTCACCCCTCCACTTT CASSQVFPSSYNSPLHF
TRBJ1-1 TRBV7-8 . few TGTGCCAGCAGCTTTCGCTCTGCGACAGCCACTGAAGCTTTCTTT CASSFRSATATEAFF
TRBJ2-1 TRBV7-9 TRBD2 . TGTGCCAGCAGCTTAATGGTGGGAGGGCCGTACAATGAGCAGTTCTTC CASSLMVGGPYNEQFF
TRBJ2-2 TRBV7-2 . . TGTGCCAGCAAGGCTAGCATGAACACCGGGGAGCTGTTTTTT CASKASMNTGELFF
TRBJ1-6 TRBV19 . . TGTGCCAGTACTAACCCACAGGGAAATTCACCCCTCCACTTT CASTNPQGNSPLHF
TRBJ1-2 TRBV5-4 TRBD1 . TGTGCCAGTCAACGTGGGGACAGGCCCTACTATGGCTACACCTTC CASQRGDRPYYGYTF
TRBJ1-2 TRBV7-9 TRBD1 . TGTGCCAGCAGCTTAGGAGGGACAGGGTATGGCTACACCTTC CASSLGGTGYGYTF
TRBJ1-5 TRBV11-2 TRBD1 . TGTGCCAGCAGCTTAGGGGGGACAGTCCGAGTTCAGCCCCAGCATTTT CASSLGGTVRVQPQHF
TRBJ1-2 TRBV27 . . TGTGCCAGCAGTTTCCCTGGAGGCGGAGGCTACACCTTC CASSFPGGGGYTF
TRBJ2-1 TRBV29-1 TRBD2 . TGCAGCGTGATTAGCGGGAGCCTGTCCTACAATGAGCAGTTCTTC CSVISGSLSYNEQFF
TRBJ2-1 TRBV18 TRBD1 . TGTGCCAGCTCGTCCGGGACAGGGGGCTACGAGCAGTTCTTC CASSSGTGGYEQFF
TRBJ2-3 TRBV5-6 . . TGTGCCAGCAGCTTGGCGGGGAATACGCAGTATTTT CASSLAGNTQYF
TRBJ2-7 TRBV9 . . TGTGCCAGCAGCGTAGAGGCAGGCTCCTACGAGCAGTACTTC CASSVEAGSYEQYF
TRBJ2-1 TRBV10-2 TRBD2 . TGCGCCAGCACCCCCCAAACCGGGACTAGTCACAATGAGCAGTTCTTC CASTPQTGTSHNEQFF